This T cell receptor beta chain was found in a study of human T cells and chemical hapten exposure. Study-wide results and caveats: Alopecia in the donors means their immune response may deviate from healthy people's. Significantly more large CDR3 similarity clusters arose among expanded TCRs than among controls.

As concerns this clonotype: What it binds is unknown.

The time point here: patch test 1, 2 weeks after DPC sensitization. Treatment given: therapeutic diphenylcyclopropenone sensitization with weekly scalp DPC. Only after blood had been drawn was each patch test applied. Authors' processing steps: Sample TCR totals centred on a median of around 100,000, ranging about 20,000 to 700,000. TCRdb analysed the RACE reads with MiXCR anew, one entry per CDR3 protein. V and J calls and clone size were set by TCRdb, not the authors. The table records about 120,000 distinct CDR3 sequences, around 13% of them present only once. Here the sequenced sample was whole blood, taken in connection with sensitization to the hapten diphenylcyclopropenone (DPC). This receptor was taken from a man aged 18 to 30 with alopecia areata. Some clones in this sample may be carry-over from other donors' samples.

The CDR3 sequence is CSSGNLNYEQYF. CDR3 nucleotide sequence: TGTTCGTCAGGGAATCTAAACTACGAGCAGTACTTC. The chain has TRBV27 and TRBJ2-7; a weak D match, TRBD1 (5 bases). CDR1 and CDR2 (germline): MNHEY, SMNVEV (reference sequence). The CDR3 sequence is 12 residues long.